The sequence of this T cell receptor (beta chain) was determined in a study of T cell clonality in common variable immunodeficiency (dated by TCRdb to between 2014 and 2017). What the research found in general, with its limitations: Patient heterogeneity within the CVID cohort put limits on correlating repertoire features with clinical complications. Increased TCRbeta clonality was found in CVID subjects compared with healthy controls (t-test p = 0.018), with the increase being most characteristic of about a third of subjects. Even though DNA input was the same, control samples had an average of about 80,000 unique sequences each, compared with approximately 32,000 in CVID samples. CVID TCRbeta sequences reportedly showed fewer deletions and N-nucleotide insertions and lacked highly modified clones with 13 or more V deletions. According to the authors, finding the cause of the higher clonality in CVID would require sequencing the repertoires of T cell subpopulations. Fewer TCRbeta clones were shared among CVID subjects than among healthy controls (p < 0.0001).

In this sample, this clone turned up many times. The antigen this receptor binds is unknown. The read terminates 3 residues before the CDR3 end, so the remaining end is supplied by the germline J gene. Most CVID patients and most healthy controls were of Caucasian heritage. From each donor, about 4.5 to 9 ml of heparinized peripheral whole blood was collected. Genomic DNA from adults with common variable immune deficiency (CVID) and from healthy adult controls was used to sequence TCRbeta CDR3 repertoires. The control group comprised some 22 healthy adult volunteers, about twelve female and 10 or so male, aged about 23 to 75 years with a mean age of approximately 35. Diluted blood was density-centrifuged over Hypaque 1077 or Ficoll-Paque to isolate peripheral blood mononuclear cells. Genomic DNA was extracted from unsorted mononuclear cells by Qiagen column purification or by a centrifugation-based method.

V drops 2 bases and J drops 4 bases, leaving 6 bases in between. The germline V gene (reference sequence) supplies CDR1 SGHNT and CDR2 YYREEE. There are 12 amino acids in the CDR3, from cysteine to phenylalanine inclusive. The DNA has 27 bases, all within the CDR3, and is read from base 1. CVID samples and control samples contributed equivalent amounts of genomic DNA as sequencing input. For every sample, a 60 bp segment covering the rearranged TCRbeta CDR3 region was amplified and then sequenced. The immunoSEQ assay, a bias-corrected multiplex PCR with high-throughput sequencing, was employed for TCRbeta amplification. Turning to the authors' computational methods: Every unique nucleotide sequence was considered a clone and was annotated with V, D and J genes, copy number and frequency. Sequences were labeled productive if in frame, and non-productive if out of frame or containing stop codons. As previously described, Shannon's entropy was used to calculate clonality. The predicted amino acid sequences of productive clones were used to derive the mean CDR3 Kyte-Doolittle hydropathy. Using the R hclust function, scaled V gene usage was clustered hierarchically with Manhattan distance and complete linkage. Clone sharing by CDR3 amino acid sequence was assessed by resampling 12 repertoires per group over 100 rounds. The repertoires were screened for approximately 72 published EBV-specific TCRbeta sequences and roughly 240 published CMV-specific TCRbeta sequences. After a couple of CVID samples that produced fewer than 10,000 sequences were dropped from the analysis, 35 to 45 CVID repertoires remained. TCRdb retrieved this table from immuneACCESS and kept in-frame rearrangements only. Not all clones are present; in checked studies, unresolved V genes account for under half, and no reason is known for the remainder. V and J calls and clone size follow that table, whereas D and trimming were derived from the DNA. The sample comprises roughly 40,000 clones, and every one was counted more than once. The ten largest clones represent roughly 2.8% of the sample.

Source material: peripheral blood mononuclear cells. This clonotype originated in a person between 18 and 75 years old in good health. The chain uses TRBV5-4 and TRBJ2-5; the D gene cannot be resolved reliably. The CDR3 DNA, read in part, is TGTGCCAGCAGCTTTCGCGGAGAGACC. Its protein product is CASSFRGET. The whole CDR3 is CASSFRGETQYF.